This T cell receptor beta chain was captured in a study of blood T cell repertoires in COVID-19. Study at large: Acute and convalescent COVID-19 samples came from the United States, Italy and Spain.

Source study methods: For nucleated cells, counts were estimated from reference gene primer amplification. The data were produced by immunoSEQ multiplex PCR, yet TCRdb's version contains in-frame clones alone and is incomplete. Clone size and V and J calls were adopted from that table, with D and trimming inferred from the DNA. The sample holds 150,000 to 200,000 clones, around 85% seen once. After removal of 4 bases from V and 8 bases from J, the junction contained 5 bases not matched to a gene. The CDR3 spans 13 residues. This clonotype was sampled from a woman older than 75 with acute or convalescent COVID-19. Sequencing used peripheral blood. The chain has TRBV12-3 or TRBV12-4 and TRBJ1-5; TRBD1 aligns across 7 bases. The CDR3 region is CASSWDSAEPQHF. CDR3 coding DNA: TGTGCCAGCAGTTGGGACAGCGCAGAGCCCCAGCATTTT.